These 27 T cell receptor beta chains originate from one sample sequenced in a study of cytomegalovirus exposure and HLA in healthy donors. PCR employed 60 Vbeta and 13 Jbeta primers. Sequencing used immunoSEQ multiplex PCR; TCRdb keeps in-frame clones, though not all of them. The sample has some 140,000 clones, about 83% seen once. Sequencing input: PBMCs. The receptors derive from a woman aged 40-49 years in good health and CMV-seronegative.

The chain has TRBV18 and TRBJ1-1; tentative D call: TRBD1 (5 bases). The germline V gene encodes CDR1 KGHSH and CDR2 LQKENI. V was cut by 3 bases and J by 0 bases, with 20 bases left in between. The CDR3 is 18 amino acids. CDR3 DNA sequence: TGTGCCAGCTCACCCACCCAAGGACAACGAGGTATGAACACTGAAGCTTTCTTT. Translated, it gives CASSPTQGQRGMNTEAFF. The full variable domain, completed using reference TRBV18 and TRBJ1-1, is NAGVMQNPRHLVRRRGQEARLRCSPMKGHSHVYWYRQLPEEGLKFMVYLQKENIIDESGMPKERFSAEFPKEGPSILRIQQVVRGDSAAYFCASSPTQGQRGMNTEAFFGQGTRLTVV.

The V gene is TRBV6-5, the J gene TRBJ2-7, with TRBD2 as a possible D gene (5 bases). Germline V gene lookup returns CDR1 MNHEY and CDR2 SVGAGI. V was cut by 2 bases and J by 6 bases, with 8 bases left in between. The CDR3 runs 12 residues. DNA of the CDR3: TGTGCCAGCAGTTACACCGGAGGCGAGCAGTACTTC. It yields the protein CASSYTGGEQYF.

V usage is TRBV6-6 and J usage is TRBJ1-5; no clear D. V gave up 7 bases and J gave up 6 bases, with 13 bases separating them. Germline V gene lookup returns CDR1 MNHNY and CDR2 SVGAGI (reference sequence). CDR3 length equals 13 residues. CDR3 residues: CASNPLVGQPQHF. In nucleotides, the CDR3 is TGTGCCAGCAACCCCCTAGTGGGTCAGCCCCAGCATTTT.

The V call is TRBV7-6, the J call TRBJ2-7; D possibly corresponds to TRBD2 (5 bases). The CDR3 spans 16 residues. Trimming removed 5 bases at V and 7 bases at J, with 24 bases between. The V gene's germline CDR1 is SGHVS and CDR2 FNYEAQ. In nucleotides, the CDR3 is TGTGCCAGCAGCCCCGCGGTCATTCCCACTCCGGGGGAGCAGTACTTC. Translating it yields CASSPAVIPTPGEQYF.

CDR3 sequence (DNA): TGCGCCAGCAGCTTGGGGGGGCTAAACGGGAGGCACGAGCAGTACTTC. Protein sequence: CASSLGGLNGRHEQYF. The chain is built from TRBV5-1 and TRBJ2-7, with D perhaps TRBD2 (7 bases). V dropped 0 bases and J dropped 5 bases, with 18 bases sitting between them. This CDR3 comprises 16 residues. Per germline, CDR1 SGHRS and CDR2 YFSETQ.

The genes are TRBV5-1 and TRBJ1-6; 8 bases line up with TRBD1. Germline V CDR1 and CDR2: SGHRS, YFSETQ. With V trimmed by 5 bases and J by 8 bases, 9 bases remained unmatched. CDR3 length equals 15 residues. The CDR3 nucleotides read TGCGCCAGCAGTGACAGGGGATACGGGTATTCACCCCTCCACTTT. Residues: CASSDRGYGYSPLHF.

The genes are TRBV27 and TRBJ1-2, with 7 bases aligning to TRBD1. V dropped 4 bases and J dropped 6; count of bases not matched to a gene: 8. CDR1 MNHEY and CDR2 SMNVEV come from the germline V gene (reference sequence). The CDR3 is 14 residues long. CDR3 nucleotide sequence: TGTGCCAGCAGTTCTCCAGGGGGATCCCATGGCTACACCTTC. Translating gives CASSSPGGSHGYTF.

The chain joins TRBV2 to TRBJ1-4; TRBD1 is a possible D gene (5 bases). V lost 6 bases and J lost 0, with 17 bases in between. Germline CDR1 SNHLY, CDR2 FYNNEI. This CDR3 has 17 residues. CDR3 loop: CASSGGRGSATNEKLFF. The CDR3 DNA reads as TGTGCCAGCAGCGGGGGACGAGGATCCGCAACTAATGAAAAACTGTTTTTT.

The CDR3 bases are TGTGCCAGCAGTGGAAGACAGGGTATCGGAAACACCATATATTTT. This sequence encodes CASSGRQGIGNTIYF. V and J are TRBV2 and TRBJ1-3; TRBD1 aligns across 7 bases. The V segment lost 4 bases and the J segment 4 bases; nucleotides outside the gene matches: 7. Germline CDR1 is SNHLY and CDR2 is FYNNEI. The CDR3 loop spans 15 amino acids.

The chain recombines TRBV5-1 with TRBJ2-7; D is uncertain. V lost 4 bases and J lost 0, with 14 bases in between. The CDR3 length is 15 residues. Germline loops: CDR1 SGHRS, CDR2 YFSETQ. The CDR3 sequence is CASSEELKSSYEQYF. In DNA, the CDR3 is TGCGCCAGCAGCGAGGAATTGAAGAGCTCCTACGAGCAGTACTTC.

Points on this clone: Additional DNA sequences in this sample encode the identical CDR3. The rearrangement joins TRBV19 to TRBJ1-1, with D perhaps TRBD1 (5 bases). The CDR3 length is 18 residues. Looked up from germline, CDR1 is LNHDA and CDR2 is SQIVND (reference sequence). V was trimmed by 8 bases and J by 5 bases, leaving 30 bases between them. CDR3: CASYPQSRRPEGSTEAFF. The CDR3 DNA reads TGTGCCAGTTATCCGCAATCACGACGTCCGGAGGGGAGTACTGAAGCTTTCTTT.

This chain joins TRBV5-5 and TRBJ1-5; TRBD1 aligns across 10 bases. V gave up 3 bases and J gave up 5 bases; unmatched junction bases: 5. Germline values: CDR1 SGHKS, CDR2 YYEKEE (reference sequence). The CDR3 has 15 residues. DNA for the CDR3: TGTGCCAGCAGCTGGGGGACAGGGGTTGATCAGCCCCAGCATTTT. Its protein product is CASSWGTGVDQPQHF. Supplemented by reference TRBV5-5 and TRBJ1-5, the full variable domain reads DAGVTQSPTHLIKTRGQQVTLRCSPISGHKSVSWYQQVLGQGPQFIFQYYEKEERGRGNFPDRFSARQFPNYSSELNVNALLLGDSALYLCASSWGTGVDQPQHFGDGTRLSIL.

The chain carries TRBV6-1 and TRBJ1-2; maybe TRBD1 (5 bases). The germline V gene encodes CDR1 MNHNS and CDR2 SASEGT. This CDR3 comprises 13 residues. Trimming took off 4 bases at V and 8 bases at J, with 14 bases between the two ends. The CDR3 DNA is TGTGCCAGCAGTGTTTGGCAGGGAGGCGGCTACACCTTC. Translating it yields CASSVWQGGGYTF.

The CDR3 coding sequence is TGTGCCAGCAGTTTCTCAGGCGAGACTGAAGCTTTCTTT. Translated, it gives CASSFSGETEAFF. The chain combines TRBV7-9 with TRBJ1-1; D is ambiguous. Germline CDR1 SEHNR, CDR2 FQNEAQ (reference sequence). Trimming removed 6 bases from V and 5 bases from J, with 13 bases in between. The CDR3 runs 13 residues.

The chain couples TRBV5-4 to TRBJ2-1; 10 bases agree with TRBD2. CDR3 size: 16 residues. The trim removed 2 bases at V and 4 bases at J, leaving 6 bases unmatched. Germline assignment: CDR1 SGHNT and CDR2 YYREEE (reference sequence). CDR3 in amino acids: CASSLPIAGGYNEQFF. In nucleotides, the CDR3 is TGTGCCAGCAGCTTACCCATAGCGGGGGGTTACAATGAGCAGTTCTTC.

This chain links TRBV10-3 with TRBJ2-3; 7 bases are a match to TRBD2. The V gene end was trimmed by 0 bases and the J gene end by 0 bases; junction bases not matched to a gene: 3. This CDR3 has 16 amino acids. Germline CDR1 is ENHRY and CDR2 is SYGVKD. CDR3 sequence reads: CAISESLRGSTDTQYF. CDR3 DNA: TGTGCCATCAGTGAGTCATTGCGGGGGAGCACAGATACGCAGTATTTT.

The J gene is TRBJ1-1, the V gene TRBV11-3; D not resolved. This CDR3 region has 15 residues. V was cut by 2 bases and J by 4 bases, with 14 bases left in between. Germline lookup yields CDR1 SGHNT and CDR2 YENEEA. CDR3 protein: CASSLWHSPGTEAFF. The CDR3 coding sequence is TGTGCCAGCAGCTTATGGCACAGTCCAGGCACTGAAGCTTTCTTT.

This chain uses TRBV30 with TRBJ1-3; D gene unclear. The CDR3 contains 12 residues. Per the germline V gene, CDR1 is GTSNPN and CDR2 is SVGIG (reference sequence). The V end lost 5 bases, the J end lost 1 base, and 6 bases lay between the germline ends. CDR3 residues: CAWQKSGNTIYF. CDR3 DNA: TGTGCCTGGCAGAAGTCTGGAAACACCATATATTTT.

The chain couples TRBV11-2 to TRBJ2-7, with D unclear. Trimming cost V 4 bases and J 5 bases, with 12 bases left between them. Germline assignment: CDR1 SGHAT and CDR2 FQNNGV. The CDR3 is made up of 13 amino acids. The CDR3 protein is CASSSRVSNEQYF. In nucleotides, the CDR3 is TGTGCCAGCAGCTCACGGGTTTCGAACGAGCAGTACTTC.

This rearrangement joins TRBV5-1 to TRBJ2-1, with 9 bases matching TRBD2. This CDR3 contains 17 residues. The germline V gene has CDR1 SGHRS and CDR2 YFSETQ. V was pared by 4 bases and J by 3 bases, with 11 bases of the junction left unmatched. The CDR3 protein is CASSQGIGTSSYNEQFF. CDR3 bases: TGCGCCAGCAGCCAGGGAATTGGGACTAGCAGCTACAATGAGCAGTTCTTC. The entire variable domain, with the rest obtained from reference TRBV5-1 and TRBJ2-1, is as follows: KAGVTQTPRYLIKTRGQQVTLSCSPISGHRSVSWYQQTPGQGLQFLFEYFSETQRNKGNFPGRFSGRQFSNSRSEMNVSTLELGDSALYLCASSQGIGTSSYNEQFFGPGTRLTVL.

The chain combines TRBV28 with TRBJ1-3; D may be TRBD1 (5 bases). Germline CDR1 reads MDHEN; CDR2 reads SYDVKM. This CDR3 region has 16 residues. Trimming pared 5 bases from V and 4 bases from J, leaving 18 bases between. CDR3 region: CASSAKTRQTGNTIYF. In DNA, the CDR3 is TGTGCCAGCAGTGCTAAAACTCGACAGACGGGAAACACCATATATTTT.

In nucleotides, the CDR3 is TGTGCCAGCAGCTTAGCAGGAACCGGGACAGACTATGGCTACACCTTC. Translated, it gives CASSLAGTGTDYGYTF. This chain joins TRBV7-2 and TRBJ1-2; 7 positions agree with TRBD1. V lost 0 bases, J lost 3 bases, and 7 bases stayed unmatched. The CDR3 contains 16 residues. Germline values: CDR1 SGHTA, CDR2 FQGNSA.

The chain recombines TRBV6-6 with TRBJ1-6; 9 positions agree with TRBD1. There are 16 residues in the CDR3. With V trimmed by 4 bases and J by 5 bases, 6 bases remained unmatched. Germline CDR1 reads MNHNY; CDR2 reads SVGAGI (reference sequence). CDR3 sequence reads: CASSWDRERDNSPLHF. DNA of the CDR3: TGTGCCAGCAGTTGGGACAGGGAGCGTGATAATTCACCCCTCCACTTT.

Comments on this clone: This CDR3 is also generated by other DNA sequences in the sample. The chain combines TRBV7-8 with TRBJ1-1, with D hard to call. Germline V gives CDR1 SGHVS, CDR2 FQNEAQ. V was clipped by 3 bases and J by 1 base, with 6 bases between them. There are 13 residues in the CDR3. In nucleotides, the CDR3 is TGTGCCAGCAGCTTTGGAGGGAACACTGAAGCTTTCTTT. The encoded protein is CASSFGGNTEAFF.

The CDR3, as DNA: TGCGCCAGCAGCCAGGGGACTAGAGGCTCCACAGATACGCAGTATTTT. Translating gives CASSQGTRGSTDTQYF. The chain joins TRBV4-1 to TRBJ2-3; 8 nucleotides line up with TRBD2. The CDR3 loop spans 16 amino acids. The V gene end was trimmed by 3 bases and the J gene end by 2 bases; junction bases not matched to a gene: 7. CDR1 is MGHRA, CDR2 YSYEKL, per germline.

V and J are TRBV28 and TRBJ2-3; 7 bases are a match to TRBD2. The CDR3 consists of 15 residues. V lost 2 bases and J lost 1; bases outside the gene matches: 3. Germline CDR1 MDHEN, CDR2 SYDVKM. The CDR3 DNA sequence: TGTGCCAGCAGTTTAAGGCTAGCGGGCACAGATACGCAGTATTTT. Translation: CASSLRLAGTDTQYF.

V gene TRBV6-1 combines with J gene TRBJ1-5, with D uncertain. The CDR3 runs to 15 residues. Per germline, CDR1 MNHNS and CDR2 SASEGT. Trimming took 8 bases from V and 0 from J, leaving 14 bases between them. Here the CDR3 DNA reads TGTGCCAGCGGGAGCTCTTATTATAGCAATCAGCCCCAGCATTTT. This translates into CASGSSYYSNQPQHF.